The 32 T cell receptor beta chains given below trace back to one sample, sequenced in a study of blood T cell repertoires in COVID-19 (dated by TCRdb to about 2020). Receptor libraries were prepared by the immunoSEQ multiplex PCR assay. TCRdb obtained this table from immuneACCESS and retained in-frame rearrangements with V and J assigned. These tables miss some clones; where compared with another copy, unresolved V genes account for less than half of the shortfall, and the remainder is unexplained. This sample is represented by some 700,000 clones; more than 80% of them were singletons. The top ten clonotypes cover roughly 0.25% of the sample. Sequencing input: peripheral blood. The receptor set was obtained from a woman aged 18 to 35 with acute or convalescent COVID-19.

V usage is TRBV7-3 and J usage is TRBJ1-1; maybe TRBD1 (5 bases). Trimming shortened V by 3 bases and J by 5 bases, and 16 bases separated the two germline ends. This CDR3 is 15 amino acids long. Germline assignment: CDR1 SGHTA and CDR2 FQGTGA. The chain's CDR3 is CASSLGGSLQTEAFF. Here the CDR3 DNA reads TGTGCCAGCAGCTTGGGGGGGAGCCTTCAAACTGAAGCTTTCTTT.

V usage is TRBV5-1 and J usage is TRBJ1-6; 8 bases match TRBD1. Germline V gene sequence: CDR1 SGHRS, CDR2 YFSETQ. Trimming at V came to 4 bases and at J to 4 bases, leaving 1 base not matched to a gene. This CDR3 spans 14 amino acids. The CDR3 DNA sequence: TGCGCCAGCAGCCGGGACAGGTATAATTCACCCCTCCACTTT. This codes for CASSRDRYNSPLHF.

This clone has more than one count but fewer than ten. This rearrangement joins TRBV28 to TRBJ1-4, with TRBD1 matching over 7 bases. Losses at the gene ends were 5 bases for V and 5 bases for J; bases not matched to a gene: 5. Germline CDR1 and CDR2: MDHEN and SYDVKM. This CDR3 is built from 14 residues. CDR3 amino acids: CASSQTGTNEKLFF. The CDR3 DNA reads TGTGCCAGCAGTCAGACAGGGACAAATGAAAAACTGTTTTTT.

V usage is TRBV4-3 and J usage is TRBJ1-2; TRBD1 is a possible D gene (6 bases). V dropped 5 bases and J dropped 4 bases, with 17 bases sitting between them. This CDR3 is built from 15 residues. The germline V gene encodes CDR1 LGHNA and CDR2 YSLEER. The CDR3 sequence is CASSFRDTVAYGYTF. Written as DNA, the CDR3 is TGCGCCAGCAGCTTTCGGGACACCGTCGCCTATGGCTACACCTTC.

The chain uses TRBV11-3 and TRBJ1-4; 7 nucleotides align to TRBD1. V shed 5 bases, J shed 7 bases, and the junction held 7 bases outside the gene matches. CDR3 length equals 14 residues. The germline CDR1 and CDR2 sequences are SGHNT and YENEEA. CDR3 in DNA: TGTGCCAGCAGCCACCGGGACAGCCCTGAAAAACTGTTTTTT. This encodes CASSHRDSPEKLFF.

V gene TRBV7-3 combines with J gene TRBJ1-2; TRBD1 matches at 7 bases. This CDR3 spans 14 amino acids. Germline CDR1 reads SGHTA; CDR2 reads FQGTGA. V lost 0 bases, J lost 4 bases, and 2 bases stayed unmatched. CDR3 DNA: TGTGCCAGCAGCTTAACAGGGGGCCCCTATGGCTACACCTTC. This sequence encodes CASSLTGGPYGYTF.

The gene calls are TRBV21-1 and TRBJ2-2; the table assigns TRBD1, which was not confirmed against the DNA. TRBV21-1 is termed a pseudogene. There are 14 residues in the CDR3. DNA for the CDR3: TGTGCCAGCAGCATTACCACAGGAACCGGGGAGCTGTTTTTT. Protein product: CASSITTGTGELFF.

The CDR3 nucleotides are TGTGCCACCCGGACTAGCGGGGGGGCCCATGAGCAGTTCTTC. Translated: CATRTSGGAHEQFF. V usage is TRBV19 and J usage is TRBJ2-1, with 15 bases fitting TRBD2. The V and J ends lost 10 bases and 8 bases, in that order; junction bases with no gene match: 6. Germline V gene data show CDR1 as LNHDA and CDR2 as SQIVND (reference sequence). CDR3 length: 14 residues.

The chain uses TRBV7-2 and TRBJ1-2; the D gene is possibly TRBD1 (6 bases). The CDR3 length is 13 residues. Trimming cost V 3 bases and J 7 bases, with 12 bases left between them. Looked up from germline, CDR1 is SGHTA and CDR2 is FQGNSA. The CDR3 DNA is TGTGCCAGCAGCTTCCAACAGGGATCTGGCTACACCTTC. Protein: CASSFQQGSGYTF.

The chain carries TRBV24-1 and TRBJ1-2, with a weak D call TRBD1 (5 bases). This CDR3 comprises 15 residues. Per the germline V gene, CDR1 is KGHDR and CDR2 is SFDVKD. The germline V and J ends were trimmed by 3 bases and 6 bases, with 16 bases remaining between them. CDR3 residues: CATSDQGNRLDGYTF. Written as DNA, the CDR3 is TGTGCCACCAGTGATCAGGGCAATCGACTGGATGGCTACACCTTC.

The chain carries TRBV11-3 and TRBJ2-7; 8 bases fit TRBD1. The CDR3 extends over 14 amino acids. Losses at the gene ends were 5 bases for V and 2 bases for J; bases not matched to a gene: 5. From germline, CDR1 is SGHNT and CDR2 YENEEA. The DNA for the CDR3 is TGTGCCAGCAGCGGAGGGACAGGAGCCTACGAGCAGTACTTC. Translation gives CASSGGTGAYEQYF.

This rearrangement joins TRBV4-1 to TRBJ2-1, with 9 bases that match TRBD1. This CDR3 is built from 15 residues. Germline V gives CDR1 MGHRA, CDR2 YSYEKL. Unmatched junction bases numbered 10, after V lost 2 bases and J lost 11 bases. DNA of the CDR3: TGCGCCAGCAGCCAACGACAGGGGGGAACGTCCCAGCAGTTCTTC. As protein: CASSQRQGGTSQQFF.

V usage is TRBV6-5 and J usage is TRBJ1-1; TRBD1 agrees at 8 bases. V trimming: 2 bases; J trimming: 11 bases; junction bases outside the gene matches: 13. The CDR3 length is 15 residues. CDR1 and CDR2 from the germline V gene are MNHEY and SVGAGI. The CDR3 DNA is TGTGCCAGCAGTTACACCAATAAAAGGACAGGGTCGGCTTTCTTT. Amino acids: CASSYTNKRTGSAFF.

V and J are TRBV4-2 and TRBJ2-5, with 13 positions matching TRBD2. Germline trimming cut 0 bases from V and 1 base from J; bases unmatched to any gene: 5. There are 18 residues in the CDR3. CDR1 LGHNA and CDR2 YNFKEQ come from the germline V gene. This chain's CDR3 is CASSQERLAGGTQETQYF. For the CDR3, the DNA is TGTGCCAGCAGCCAAGAGCGACTAGCGGGGGGCACCCAAGAGACCCAGTACTTC.

This clone came up many times. The V gene is TRBV20-1, the J gene TRBJ1-1; no clear D gene. V was trimmed by 3 bases and J by 3 bases, leaving 5 bases between them. Germline values: CDR1 DFQATT, CDR2 SNEGSKA (reference sequence). CDR3 length: 11 residues. For the CDR3, the DNA is TGCAGTGCTAGTGGGCACACTGAAGCTTTCTTT. It encodes CSASGHTEAFF.

This clone occurred once. The gene calls are TRBV19 and TRBJ1-1; 7 positions agree with TRBD1. After removal of 7 bases from V and 5 bases from J, the junction contained 7 bases not matched to a gene. CDR1 and CDR2 from the germline V gene are LNHDA and SQIVND (reference sequence). There are 13 residues in the CDR3. CDR3 sequence: CASTLTGVTEAFF. The CDR3 bases are TGTGCCAGTACCCTAACAGGGGTGACTGAAGCTTTCTTT. The full variable domain, completed using reference TRBV19 and TRBJ1-1, is DGGITQSPKYLFRKEGQNVTLSCEQNLNHDAMYWYRQDPGQGLRLIYYSQIVNDFQKGDIAEGYSVSREKKESFPLTVTSAQKNPTAFYLCASTLTGVTEAFFGQGTRLTVV.

V gene TRBV3-1 (or the pseudogene TRBV3-2) combines with J gene TRBJ2-7, with 8 positions matching TRBD1. CDR3 length: 18 residues. Germline loops: CDR1 LGHDT, CDR2 YNNKEL (reference sequence). With V trimmed by 2 bases and J by 3 bases, 15 bases remained unmatched. CDR3 nucleotides: TGTGCCAGCAGCCAACTGGGACCCAACAGGGGGGTGATCTACGAGCAGTACTTC. It encodes CASSQLGPNRGVIYEQYF.

This clone was picked up one time. The J gene is TRBJ1-1, the V gene TRBV5-8, with 9 positions matching TRBD1. Germline CDR1 reads SGHTS; CDR2 reads YDEGEE. CDR3 size: 17 residues. V lost 0 bases, J lost 3 bases, and 9 bases stayed unmatched. The chain's CDR3 is CASSLEGHRGPDTEAFF. DNA for the CDR3: TGTGCCAGCAGCTTGGAGGGCCACAGGGGGCCTGACACTGAAGCTTTCTTT.

This clone was seen a handful of times. The CDR3 bases are TGTGCCAGCAGTTTTGGGTCAGCGGGGACGACTGAAGCTTTCTTT. Translated: CASSFGSAGTTEAFF. The chain links TRBV28 to TRBJ1-1; a weak D match, TRBD1 (5 bases). The CDR3 is 15 residues long. Germline values: CDR1 MDHEN, CDR2 SYDVKM. Trimming took off 3 bases at V and 5 bases at J, with 16 bases between the two ends.

This chain links TRBV7-9 with TRBJ2-7, with D maybe TRBD1 (6 bases). Germline lookup yields CDR1 SEHNR and CDR2 FQNEAQ (reference sequence). The V and J ends lost 2 bases and 6 bases respectively, with 17 bases between them. This CDR3 comprises 15 residues. The CDR3 sequence: CASSLYGGATREQYF. In nucleotides, the CDR3 is TGTGCCAGCAGCTTATATGGGGGCGCGACCCGCGAGCAGTACTTC.

This sequence joins TRBV19 and TRBJ1-1, with D uncertain. The V gene's germline CDR1 is LNHDA and CDR2 SQIVND (reference sequence). V lost 2 bases, J lost 8 bases, and 12 bases lay in between. This CDR3 has 13 residues. The CDR3 DNA follows: TGTGCCAGTAGTATATCGCAGGCCTGGGAAGCTTTCTTT. It codes for CASSISQAWEAFF.

The rearrangement links TRBV28 to TRBJ2-2; possibly TRBD2 for D (6 bases). Germline V gene sequence: CDR1 MDHEN, CDR2 SYDVKM. Trimming removed 7 bases at V and 7 bases at J, with 10 bases between. The CDR3 contains 12 residues. CDR3 region: CASNLGGGELFF. CDR3 sequence (DNA): TGTGCCAGCAACTTGGGGGGCGGGGAGCTGTTTTTT.

This chain connects TRBV9 to TRBJ2-1, with 11 nucleotides matching TRBD1. Per germline, CDR1 SGDLS and CDR2 YYNGEE. There are 15 residues in the CDR3. Losses at the gene ends were 6 bases for V and 8 bases for J; bases not matched to a gene: 10. The CDR3 nucleotides read TGTGCCAGCAACGCCCCAGGGACAGGGGGGGATGAGCAGTTCTTC. Translated, it gives CASNAPGTGGDEQFF.

The J gene is TRBJ1-6, the V gene TRBV12-5, with TRBD1 matching over 8 bases. The CDR3 contains 14 residues. Germline V gene data show CDR1 as LGHNT and CDR2 as FRNRAP. Unmatched junction bases numbered 9, after V lost 4 bases and J lost 13 bases. CDR3 protein: CASGYGTGRLPLHF. CDR3 DNA sequence: TGTGCTAGTGGTTACGGGACAGGCCGTCTCCCCCTCCACTTT.

This chain connects TRBV7-2 to TRBJ1-2; D is perhaps TRBD1 (6 bases). This CDR3 has 14 amino acids. The ends were cut back, 5 bases at V and 5 bases at J, with 15 bases in the middle. The V gene's germline CDR1 is SGHTA and CDR2 FQGNSA. The CDR3 spells CASSPRGVWYGYTF. DNA for the CDR3: TGTGCCAGCAGCCCCAGGGGAGTATGGTATGGCTACACCTTC.

The chain links TRBV5-1 to TRBJ2-2, with D possibly matching TRBD2 (6 bases). Germline CDR1 is SGHRS and CDR2 is YFSETQ. V was trimmed by 9 bases and J by 1 base, leaving 19 bases between them. The CDR3 totals 16 residues. In DNA, the CDR3 is TGCGCCACCCCCCTGGAGGGGCGAGTGAACACCGGGGAGCTGTTTTTT. This translates into CATPLEGRVNTGELFF.

On this clone: This specimen includes other DNA sequences encoding the same CDR3. V is TRBV2 and J is TRBJ1-2, with a tentative D call TRBD1 (6 bases). The CDR3 sequence is 12 residues long. V was clipped by 3 bases and J by 5 bases, with 7 bases between them. Looked up from germline, CDR1 is SNHLY and CDR2 is FYNNEI. Here the CDR3 reads CASSDQGYGYTF. CDR3 sequence (DNA): TGTGCCAGCAGTGATCAGGGGTATGGCTACACCTTC. The full variable domain, in which reference TRBV2 and TRBJ1-2 provide the parts outside the CDR3, is EPEVTQTPSHQVTQMGQEVILRCVPISNHLYFYWYRQILGQKVEFLVSFYNNEISEKSEIFDDQFSVERPDGSNFTLKIRSTKLEDSAMYFCASSDQGYGYTFGSGTRLTVV.

In this sample, this clone turned up a few times. J is TRBJ2-1 and V is TRBV4-2; TRBD1 matches at 7 bases. Germline CDR1 reads LGHNA; CDR2 reads YNFKEQ. This CDR3 has 12 residues. The V and J ends lost 4 bases and 8 bases, in that order; junction bases with no gene match: 2. CDR3 loop: CASSRDRDEQFF. CDR3 nucleotide sequence: TGTGCCAGCAGCCGCGACAGGGATGAGCAGTTCTTC.

The rearrangement joins TRBV27 to TRBJ1-3, with 7 bases identical to TRBD1. V was clipped by 6 bases and J by 4 bases; unmatched bases: 6. The V gene's germline CDR1 is MNHEY and CDR2 SMNVEV (reference sequence). CDR3 length equals 14 residues. The CDR3 DNA reads as TGTGCCAGCAGCAGGACAGGTACGGGAAACACCATATATTTT. It is translated as CASSRTGTGNTIYF.

The chain's CDR3 is CASSGGINGYTF. For the CDR3, the DNA is TGTGCCAGCAGCGGGGGGATTAATGGCTACACCTTC. The chain combines TRBV5-5 with TRBJ1-2, with D possibly TRBD1 on 5 matching bases. V lost 4 bases and J 6 bases, leaving 10 bases between the germline ends. The CDR3 runs 12 residues. CDR1 and CDR2 from the germline V gene are SGHKS and YYEKEE (reference sequence).

V usage is TRBV15 and J usage is TRBJ2-6; maybe TRBD1 (5 bases). CDR3 length equals 13 residues. Looked up from germline, CDR1 is LNHNV and CDR2 is YYDKDF (reference sequence). Trimming removed 9 bases at V and 2 bases at J, with 8 bases between. CDR3 in DNA: TGTGCCACTACAGGCGCTGGGGCCAACGTCCTGACTTTC. This encodes CATTGAGANVLTF.

This clone was counted between two and nine times. The chain joins TRBV12-3 or TRBV12-4 to TRBJ2-7, with TRBD2 identical over 12 bases. The J segment lost 10 bases and the V segment lost 3 bases, leaving 4 bases of the junction unmatched. The CDR3 runs to 13 residues. The CDR3 DNA reads as TGTGCCAGCAGTTTGACTAGCGGGGGAGGACAGTACTTC. This sequence encodes CASSLTSGGGQYF.